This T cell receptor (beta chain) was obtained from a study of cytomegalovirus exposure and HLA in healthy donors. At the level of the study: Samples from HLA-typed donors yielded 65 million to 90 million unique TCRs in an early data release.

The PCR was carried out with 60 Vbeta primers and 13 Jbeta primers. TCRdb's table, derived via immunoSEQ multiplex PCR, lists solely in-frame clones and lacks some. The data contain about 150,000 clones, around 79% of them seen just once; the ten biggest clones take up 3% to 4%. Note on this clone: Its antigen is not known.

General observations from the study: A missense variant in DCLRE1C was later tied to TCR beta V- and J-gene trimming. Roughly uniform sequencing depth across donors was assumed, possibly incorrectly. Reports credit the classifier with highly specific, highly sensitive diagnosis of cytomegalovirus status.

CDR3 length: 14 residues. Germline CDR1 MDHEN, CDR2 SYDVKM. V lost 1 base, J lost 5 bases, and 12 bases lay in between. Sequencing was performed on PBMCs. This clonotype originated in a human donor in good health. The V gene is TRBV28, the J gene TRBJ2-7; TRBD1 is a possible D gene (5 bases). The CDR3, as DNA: TGTGCCAGCAGTTTATTCAAAACAGGACACGAGCAGTACTTC. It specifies CASSLFKTGHEQYF.